These T cell receptor beta chains were read from a single sample in a study of early T cells in non-severe SARS-CoV-2 infection. TCRdb processed the 5' RACE reads anew with MiXCR; each CDR3 protein has one entry. The sample contains around 61,000 distinct CDR3 sequences, about a tenth of which appear only once. What was sequenced was whole blood. All receptors derive from an adult who was a healthcare worker with PCR-confirmed SARS-CoV-2 infection or an uninfected control (not recorded which). Each CDR3 is given with its conserved first and last residue. A D gene is named only where the DNA matches it firmly. Clone size, where shown, is once, few, many, or a class for clones that have expanded.

j_gene,v_gene,d_gene,abundance,CDR3aa,CDR3nt
TRBJ2-5,TRBV9,-,-,CASSVAADLQETQYF,TGTGCCAGCAGCGTAGCGGCAGACCTCCAAGAGACCCAGTACTTC
TRBJ2-7,TRBV3-1,-,many,CASSRGPPGTGIRSSYEQYF,TGTGCCAGCAGCCGCGGACCCCCCGGGACTGGAATACGAAGCTCCTACGAGCAGTACTTC
TRBJ2-7,TRBV7-9,TRBD1,few,CASSFTGRGRLDEQYF,TGTGCCAGCAGCTTCACGGGCAGGGGGCGTCTGGACGAGCAGTACTTC
TRBJ1-2,TRBV7-2,-,-,CASSFARGARGYTF,TGTGCCAGCAGCTTCGCCCGGGGGGCGCGCGGCTACACCTTC
TRBJ2-7,TRBV7-2,TRBD2,few,CASSLDPGLANYEQYF,TGTGCCAGCAGCTTAGACCCGGGACTAGCGAACTACGAGCAGTACTTC
TRBJ1-6,TRBV6-2/TRBV6-3,TRBD1,-,CASRRAGTGGSPLHF,TGTGCCAGCAGACGGGCCGGGACAGGAGGTTCACCCCTCCACTTT
TRBJ2-5,TRBV2,TRBD1,-,CASSDTGTGSRKTQYF,TGTGCCAGCAGTGATACCGGGACAGGGTCTCGAAAGACCCAGTACTTC
TRBJ1-1,TRBV20-1,TRBD1,many,CSASLPDRVNTEAFF,TGCAGTGCTAGCCTCCCCGACAGGGTGAACACTGAAGCTTTCTTT
TRBJ1-4,TRBV7-9,-,few,CASSFFRGEEKLFF,TGTGCCAGCAGCTTCTTCAGGGGTGAAGAAAAACTGTTTTTT
TRBJ1-5,TRBV20-1,-,many,CSAGDQSNQPQHF,TGCAGTGCCGGAGACCAGAGCAATCAGCCCCAGCATTTT
TRBJ2-1,TRBV29-1,TRBD2,many,CSAQTSGGAVDEQFF,TGCAGCGCCCAGACTAGCGGGGGGGCTGTCGATGAGCAGTTCTTC
TRBJ2-2,TRBV6-1,-,-,CASSEEAGESGELFF,TGTGCCAGCAGTGAAGAAGCCGGGGAGTCCGGGGAGCTGTTTTTT
TRBJ2-7,TRBV2,-,-,CASRGARLGYEQYF,TGTGCCAGCAGAGGCGCCCGCCTAGGGTACGAGCAGTACTTC
TRBJ2-6,TRBV20-1,-,-,CSAAQAGAVRVLTF,TGCAGTGCCGCCCAGGCAGGGGCCGTTAGAGTCCTGACTTTC
TRBJ2-1,TRBV4-1,TRBD1,-,CASRRDRVTNEQFF,TGCGCCAGCAGGCGGGACAGGGTCACAAATGAGCAGTTCTTC
TRBJ2-7,TRBV14,-,-,CASSQGSWEQYF,TGTGCCAGCAGCCAAGGAAGTTGGGAGCAGTACTTC
TRBJ2-3,TRBV20-1,-,many,CSARMTDTQYF,TGCAGTGCTAGAATGACAGATACGCAGTATTTT
TRBJ2-7,TRBV19,-,few,CASSMGPYYEQYF,TGTGCCAGTAGTATGGGACCGTACTACGAGCAGTACTTC
TRBJ2-1,TRBV4-1,TRBD2,many,CASSRGGLADLGNEQFF,TGCGCCAGCAGCCGCGGGGGACTAGCGGATCTGGGGAATGAGCAGTTCTTC
TRBJ1-1,TRBV30,-,many,CAWRSGPTEAFF,TGTGCCTGGAGATCTGGGCCCACTGAAGCTTTCTTT
TRBJ2-3,TRBV30,-,many,CAWRLGVSSTDTQYF,TGTGCCTGGAGGCTAGGGGTATCTAGCACAGATACGCAGTATTTT
TRBJ2-2,TRBV9,-,few,CASSVGSGNTGELFF,TGTGCCAGCAGCGTAGGATCAGGGAACACCGGGGAGCTGTTTTTT
TRBJ2-5,TRBV21-1,-,many,CASRRSHPSLRQETQYF,TGTGCCAGCAGACGCTCCCATCCCAGCCTGCGGCAAGAGACCCAGTACTTC
TRBJ1-1,TRBV14,-,-,CASSQDTAWNTEAFF,TGTGCCAGCAGCCAAGATACAGCCTGGAACACTGAAGCTTTCTTT
TRBJ2-7,TRBV5-6,-,many,CASSLWAHEQYF,TGTGCCAGCAGCTTGTGGGCCCACGAGCAGTACTTC
TRBJ2-2,TRBV9,-,many,CASSGRGPRTGELFF,TGTGCCAGCAGCGGCCGGGGGCCGAGGACCGGGGAGCTGTTTTTT
TRBJ1-1,TRBV11-2,-,many,CASSLRVTEAFF,TGTGCCAGCAGCTTACGAGTGACTGAAGCTTTCTTT
TRBJ2-2,TRBV24-1,TRBD2,many,CATSSSGRGNTGELFF,TGTGCCACCAGCTCTAGCGGTCGGGGGAACACCGGGGAGCTGTTTTTT
TRBJ1-1,TRBV2,-,-,CATGLSTEAFF,TGTGCCACCGGACTGAGCACTGAAGCTTTCTTT
TRBJ2-3,TRBV11-2,TRBD2,-,CASSFTLAGGSTDTQYF,TGTGCCAGCAGCTTCACTCTAGCGGGGGGGAGCACAGATACGCAGTATTTT
TRBJ1-2,TRBV7-9,-,-,CASSYTGAANYGYTF,TGTGCCAGCAGCTACACCGGGGCCGCTAACTATGGCTACACCTTC
TRBJ2-7,TRBV6-5,TRBD2,few,CASSTAGGGTYEQYF,TGTGCCAGCAGTACTGCGGGCGGGGGGACCTACGAGCAGTACTTC
TRBJ2-1,TRBV6-2/TRBV6-3,TRBD2,many,CASSRLAGGPIEQFF,TGTGCCAGCAGTCGTCTAGCGGGGGGGCCTATTGAGCAGTTCTTC
TRBJ2-2,TRBV9,-,many,CASSATGNTGELFF,TGTGCCAGCAGCGCGACAGGGAACACCGGGGAGCTGTTTTTT
TRBJ2-5,TRBV25-1,-,-,CASSESGTQYF,TGTGCCAGCAGTGAATCAGGGACCCAGTACTTC
TRBJ2-7,TRBV5-5,-,-,CASSWGYEQYF,TGTGCCAGCAGTTGGGGCTACGAGCAGTACTTC
TRBJ2-5,TRBV20-1,-,many,CSAKQGGETQYF,TGCAGTGCTAAACAGGGCGGAGAGACCCAGTACTTC
TRBJ1-1,TRBV20-1,-,few,CSARTRGTEAFF,TGCAGTGCAAGAACCAGGGGTACTGAAGCTTTCTTT
TRBJ2-6,TRBV6-5,-,few,CASRVGGSGANVLTF,TGTGCCAGCAGAGTGGGGGGATCTGGGGCCAACGTCCTGACTTTC
TRBJ1-1,TRBV6-5,TRBD1,many,CASSLRDRGVGTEAFF,TGTGCCAGCAGCCTTCGGGACAGGGGGGTTGGCACTGAAGCTTTCTTT
TRBJ2-5,TRBV7-9,TRBD2,many,CASSSLAGGPETQYF,TGTGCCAGCAGCTCCCTAGCGGGGGGGCCGGAGACCCAGTACTTC
TRBJ2-1,TRBV28,TRBD1,many,CASRKPGQGARDEQFF,TGTGCCAGCAGAAAGCCGGGACAGGGGGCGCGAGATGAGCAGTTCTTC
TRBJ2-1,TRBV5-4,TRBD2,many,CASSLSSGGRNEQFF,TGTGCCAGCAGCTTGTCTAGCGGGGGGCGGAATGAGCAGTTCTTC
TRBJ2-7,TRBV2,-,-,CASNEGGQSSYEQYF,TGTGCCAGCAATGAGGGTGGACAGTCCTCCTACGAGCAGTACTTC
TRBJ2-7,TRBV2,-,many,CASSVLGAYEQYF,TGTGCCAGCAGTGTGTTAGGGGCCTACGAGCAGTACTTC
TRBJ1-1,TRBV20-1,-,few,CSASGAAVWGNTEAFF,TGCAGTGCTAGCGGGGCAGCTGTTTGGGGGAACACTGAAGCTTTCTTT
TRBJ2-7,TRBV6-6,-,-,CASSRSAALEQYF,TGTGCCAGCAGTCGGTCGGCGGCCCTCGAGCAGTACTTC
TRBJ2-2,TRBV12-3/TRBV12-4,-,few,CASTRAQTDANTGELFF,TGTGCCAGCACTCGTGCCCAGACAGACGCGAACACCGGGGAGCTGTTTTTT
TRBJ2-4,TRBV19,-,many,CASSITDGKQNIQYF,TGTGCCAGTAGTATCACAGACGGCAAACAGAACATTCAGTACTTC
TRBJ2-1,TRBV27,TRBD1,few,CASSPFTGTGINEQFF,TGTGCCAGCAGTCCCTTCACCGGGACAGGAATCAATGAGCAGTTCTTC
TRBJ2-7,TRBV7-6,-,-,CASSSGTPPYEQYF,TGTGCCAGCAGCTCCGGGACACCTCCCTACGAGCAGTACTTC
TRBJ2-1,TRBV7-2,TRBD2,few,CASSLRLAGDNEQFF,TGTGCCAGCAGCTTACGACTAGCGGGGGACAATGAGCAGTTCTTC